One and the same sample provided the 21 T cell receptor beta chains below, sequenced in a study of Tregs in tolerant kidney transplant recipients. Only in-frame clones appear in the TCRdb table, and some are missing; sequencing was by immunoSEQ multiplex PCR. The table includes about 240,000 clones, more than 65% detected once. The sequencing sample was made of CD4+ T cells from blood. Source of these receptors: a human donor in good health.

The CDR3 DNA reads TGTGCCAGCAGCTTGGCCCCCCAGTTGAACACTGAAGCTTTCTTT. Protein sequence: CASSLAPQLNTEAFF. The chain couples TRBV7-6 to TRBJ1-1; D unresolved. The V gene lost 3 bases and the J gene lost 0 bases, with 11 bases spanning the gap. CDR1 is SGHVS and CDR2 is FNYEAQ in the germline V gene. The CDR3 loop spans 15 amino acids.

The gene calls are TRBV27 and TRBJ2-5, with unresolved D. The V end lost 7 bases, the J end lost 7 bases, and 10 bases lay between the germline ends. Germline V gives CDR1 MNHEY, CDR2 SMNVEV (reference sequence). The CDR3 is made up of 11 amino acids. The DNA for the CDR3 is TGTGCCAGCACTCAATTGGGGACCCAGTACTTC. It codes for CASTQLGTQYF.

This clone was detected only a few times. This rearrangement joins TRBV25-1 to TRBJ2-1; 10 bases map to TRBD2. This CDR3 contains 15 residues. The germline gives CDR1 MGHDK, CDR2 SYGVNS. The V gene end was trimmed by 5 bases and the J gene end by 3 bases; junction bases not matched to a gene: 4. CDR3 DNA sequence: TGTGCCAGCAGTACCCGGACTAGCGGCTACAATGAGCAGTTCTTC. It specifies CASSTRTSGYNEQFF.

The genes are TRBV10-3 and TRBJ1-5; 8 bases align to TRBD1. Germline assignment: CDR1 ENHRY and CDR2 SYGVKD. The CDR3 is made up of 14 amino acids. V was pared by 6 bases and J by 8 bases, with 9 bases of the junction left unmatched. CDR3 in amino acids: CAISAGQANEPQHF. The CDR3 nucleotides read TGTGCCATCAGCGCGGGACAGGCCAACGAGCCCCAGCATTTT.

CDR3 sequence: CASSPARGGTGELFF. The CDR3 nucleotides read TGTGCCAGCAGCCCGGCCCGGGGAGGCACCGGGGAGCTGTTTTTT. The genes are TRBV11-2 and TRBJ2-2, with a tentative D call TRBD2 (6 bases). This CDR3 region has 15 residues. Trimming removed 5 bases from V and 4 bases from J, with 14 bases in between. Per germline, CDR1 SGHAT and CDR2 FQNNGV.

The V call is TRBV5-5, the J call TRBJ1-2; 7 bases agree with TRBD1. This CDR3 has 14 residues. V shed 1 base, J shed 4 bases, and the junction held 4 bases outside the gene matches. Per germline, CDR1 SGHKS and CDR2 YYEKEE (reference sequence). CDR3 region: CASSLPGTVYGYTF. DNA for the CDR3: TGTGCCAGCAGCTTGCCCGGGACAGTCTATGGCTACACCTTC.

Comment on this clone: This sample also contains other DNA sequences that code for the same CDR3. The CDR3 here is CASSIGEGEQYF. The CDR3 DNA is TGTGCCAGTAGTATAGGGGAAGGGGAGCAGTACTTC. J is TRBJ2-7 and V is TRBV19, with D hard to call. Germline lookup yields CDR1 LNHDA and CDR2 SQIVND (reference sequence). This CDR3 has 12 amino acids. V gave up 1 base and J gave up 7 bases, with 8 bases separating them.

CDR3 in amino acids: CASSLVGSRTGELFF. CDR3 DNA sequence: TGTGCCAGCAGCTTAGTCGGGAGTCGGACCGGGGAGCTGTTTTTT. The chain carries TRBV7-2 and TRBJ2-2; maybe TRBD2 (6 bases). V was trimmed by 1 base and J by 5 bases, leaving 11 bases between them. The CDR3 extends over 15 amino acids. The germline CDR1 and CDR2 sequences are SGHTA and FQGNSA.

The chain couples TRBV11-2 to TRBJ2-1; TRBD2 matches at 14 bases. This CDR3 region has 19 residues. Trimming removed 5 bases from V and 8 bases from J; junction bases left unmatched: 17. Germline CDR1 is SGHAT and CDR2 is FQNNGV. This CDR3 is CASSPIARTSGRSDHEQFF. The CDR3 coding sequence is TGTGCCAGCAGCCCGATCGCCAGGACTAGCGGGAGGTCGGATCATGAGCAGTTCTTC.

This clone was seen a single time. V and J are TRBV4-1 and TRBJ2-7; D gene uncertain. Trimming cost V 4 bases and J 4 bases, with 8 bases left between them. The CDR3 length is 12 residues. Germline-derived CDR1 and CDR2 are MGHRA and YSYEKL. CDR3: CASSPHRYEQYF. CDR3 DNA: TGCGCCAGCAGCCCCCACCGGTACGAGCAGTACTTC.

This clone has more than one count but fewer than ten. The chain joins TRBV7-9 to TRBJ1-2, with 9 bases matching TRBD1. Trimming at V came to 2 bases and at J to 8 bases, leaving 9 bases not matched to a gene. CDR1 is SEHNR and CDR2 is FQNEAQ in the germline V gene (reference sequence). There are 15 residues in the CDR3. CDR3 loop: CASSLFGTGLRGYTF. CDR3 in DNA: TGTGCCAGCAGCTTATTCGGGACAGGGCTTCGAGGCTACACCTTC. Variable domain in full (rest from reference TRBV7-9 and TRBJ1-2): DTGVSQNPRHKITKRGQNVTFRCDPISEHNRLYWYRQTLGQGPEFLTYFQNEAQLEKSRLLSDRFSAERPKGSFSTLEIQRTEQGDSAMYLCASSLFGTGLRGYTFGSGTRLTVV.

This chain uses TRBV9 with TRBJ1-6; no firm D call. Germline CDR1 and CDR2: SGDLS and YYNGEE. The CDR3 spans 13 residues. The germline V and J ends were trimmed by 4 bases and 4 bases, with 6 bases remaining between them. CDR3 nucleotides: TGTGCCAGCAGCCCAGTGTATAATTCACCCCTCCACTTT. Amino acids: CASSPVYNSPLHF.

V is TRBV15 and J is TRBJ1-3, with 9 bases that match TRBD1. In germline, CDR1 is LNHNV, CDR2 YYDKDF (reference sequence). The CDR3 loop spans 18 amino acids. Trimming at V came to 1 base and at J to 2 bases, leaving 9 bases not matched to a gene. The CDR3 coding sequence is TGTGCCACCAGCAGAGGACTTACAGGGGGCGCGACTGGAAACACCATATATTTT. Translated: CATSRGLTGGATGNTIYF.

V is TRBV6-4 and J is TRBJ2-3; 9 nucleotides align to TRBD2. Germline V gene lookup returns CDR1 MRHNA and CDR2 SNTAGT. This CDR3 spans 15 amino acids. With 5 bases clipped from V and 1 base from J, the junction kept 4 bases outside the gene matches. The CDR3 DNA follows: TGTGCCAGCAGTTCAACTAGCGGGCGCACAGATACGCAGTATTTT. As protein: CASSSTSGRTDTQYF.

The chain uses TRBV4-1 and TRBJ2-5, with D hard to call. V lost 1 base and J 11 bases, leaving 14 bases between the germline ends. CDR1 and CDR2 (germline): MGHRA, YSYEKL. The CDR3 runs 13 residues. CDR3 amino acids: CASSQGLPERQYF. The CDR3 bases are TGCGCCAGCAGCCAAGGCCTCCCGGAGCGACAGTACTTC.

The rearrangement uses TRBV4-2 and TRBJ2-5, with D maybe TRBD2 (6 bases). Germline-derived CDR1 and CDR2 are LGHNA and YNFKEQ. This CDR3 contains 15 residues. The V gene lost 3 bases and the J gene lost 5 bases, with 16 bases spanning the gap. This CDR3 is CASSQTEGASETQYF. DNA of the CDR3: TGTGCCAGCAGCCAGACGGAGGGAGCGTCGGAGACCCAGTACTTC.

The V gene is TRBV19, the J gene TRBJ2-5; the D gene is possibly TRBD2 (6 bases). Germline CDR1 LNHDA, CDR2 SQIVND (reference sequence). This CDR3 has 13 amino acids. V was shortened by 2 bases and J by 4 bases, with 8 bases between the two germline ends. The CDR3 spells CASSISGVETQYF. DNA of the CDR3: TGTGCCAGTAGTATATCGGGGGTAGAGACCCAGTACTTC. Looking up the rest from reference TRBV19 and TRBJ2-5 gives the full variable domain: DGGITQSPKYLFRKEGQNVTLSCEQNLNHDAMYWYRQDPGQGLRLIYYSQIVNDFQKGDIAEGYSVSREKKESFPLTVTSAQKNPTAFYLCASSISGVETQYFGPGTRLLVL.

This rearrangement joins TRBV18 to TRBJ2-7; perhaps TRBD1 as D (6 bases). The CDR3 runs 13 residues. The germline V and J ends were trimmed by 2 bases and 7 bases, with 12 bases remaining between them. Germline V gene data show CDR1 as KGHSH and CDR2 as LQKENI. The CDR3 loop is CASSPRDNGEQYF. The CDR3 DNA sequence: TGTGCCAGCTCACCAAGGGACAATGGGGAGCAGTACTTC.

This chain connects TRBV5-1 to TRBJ1-3; no clear D gene. V was clipped by 0 bases and J by 0 bases, with 7 bases between them. CDR1 is SGHRS, CDR2 YFSETQ, per germline. This CDR3 is 15 amino acids long. CDR3 protein: CASSLDGLSGNTIYF. The CDR3 nucleotides are TGCGCCAGCAGCTTGGACGGGCTCTCTGGAAACACCATATATTTT.

In its sample, this clone was seen once. The chain employs TRBV2 and TRBJ2-7; 7 bases line up with TRBD2. Germline V gene lookup returns CDR1 SNHLY and CDR2 FYNNEI. Germline trimming cut 6 bases from V and 0 bases from J; bases unmatched to any gene: 8. There are 15 residues in the CDR3. The CDR3 sequence is CASSLSGMSSYEQYF. CDR3 coding DNA: TGTGCCAGCAGCCTCAGCGGGATGAGCTCCTACGAGCAGTACTTC. The whole variable domain, filled in from reference TRBV2 and TRBJ2-7, reads EPEVTQTPSHQVTQMGQEVILRCVPISNHLYFYWYRQILGQKVEFLVSFYNNEISEKSEIFDDQFSVERPDGSNFTLKIRSTKLEDSAMYFCASSLSGMSSYEQYFGPGTRLTVT.

The J gene is TRBJ2-3, the V gene TRBV13; 16 bases fit TRBD2. V dropped 4 bases and J dropped 5; count of bases not matched to a gene: 6. The CDR3 is 17 residues long. CDR1 and CDR2 (germline): PRHDT, FYEKMQ (reference sequence). CDR3 loop: CASSYPGLAGGVDTQYF. In DNA form, the CDR3 reads TGTGCCAGCAGCTACCCGGGACTAGCGGGAGGGGTAGATACGCAGTATTTT.